The T cell receptor beta chain described here comes from a study of siplizumab effects on memory and regulatory T cells. The CDR3 spans 16 residues. Germline CDR1 reads SGHRS; CDR2 reads YFSETQ. Trimming pared 0 bases from V and 1 base from J, leaving 11 bases between. Roughly 100,000 TCR templates underwent assay in every sample. TCRdb's copy holds only in-frame clones and misses some; the assay was immunoSEQ multiplex PCR. This sample yields fewer than 100,000 clones, of which approximately 95% are seen a single time; roughly 0.3% belongs to the top ten. Input material: non-Treg CD4+ T cells sorted from blood. The rearrangement joins TRBV5-1 to TRBJ2-1, with a tentative D call TRBD2 (5 bases). The TCR was taken from a human donor in good health. CDR3 protein: CASSLEAGRSYNEQFF. CDR3 sequence (DNA): TGCGCCAGCAGCTTGGAGGCGGGCCGTTCCTACAATGAGCAGTTCTTC.